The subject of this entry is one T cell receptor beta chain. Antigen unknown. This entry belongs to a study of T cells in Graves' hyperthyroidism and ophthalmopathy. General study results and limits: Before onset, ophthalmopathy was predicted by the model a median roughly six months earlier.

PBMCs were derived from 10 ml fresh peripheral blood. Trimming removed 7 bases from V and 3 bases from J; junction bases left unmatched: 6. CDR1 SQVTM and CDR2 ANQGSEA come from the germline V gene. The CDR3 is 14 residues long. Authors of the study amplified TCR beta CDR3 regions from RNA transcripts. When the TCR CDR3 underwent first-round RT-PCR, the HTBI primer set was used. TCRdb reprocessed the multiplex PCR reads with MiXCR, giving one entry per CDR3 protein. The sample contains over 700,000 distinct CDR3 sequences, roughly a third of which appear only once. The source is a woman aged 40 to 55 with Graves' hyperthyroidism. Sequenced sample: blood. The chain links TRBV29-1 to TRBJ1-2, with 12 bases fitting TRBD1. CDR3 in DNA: TGCAGCGCGGTGGGACAGGGGGCGGACTATGGCTACACCTTC. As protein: CSAVGQGADYGYTF.